Detailed here is one T cell receptor beta chain. As yet, its antigen is unknown. This table comes from immunoSEQ multiplex PCR, and its TCRdb copy is limited to in-frame clones, with some not included. The table lists fewer than 150,000 clones, 87% of them singletons. This entry is derived from a study of T cell responses to AZD1222 COVID-19 vaccine. Study-wide background: Pooled in the analysis were second doses at about 4 or about 12 weeks.

General observations from the study: Donors were largely white British and mainly female; clonal diversity was possibly underestimated. Dominant CD4 TCR responses targeted spike regions 160-218 and 743-854. Seropositivity was recorded at baseline in only 6 or 7 AZD1222 recipients.

CDR3 length equals 15 residues. V trimming: 6 bases; J trimming: 5 bases; junction bases outside the gene matches: 10. Germline V CDR1 and CDR2: MNHEY, SVGEGT. The chain joins TRBV6-2 or TRBV6-3 to TRBJ1-1, with 9 nucleotides matching TRBD1. The sequence derives from an adult in good health. The source was peripheral blood, collected on day 0 of AZD1222 vaccination. The CDR3 loop reads CASSPPGQGYTEAFF. In nucleotides, the CDR3 is TGTGCCAGCAGCCCCCCGGGACAGGGCTATACTGAAGCTTTCTTT.